One and the same sample provided the 8 T cell receptor beta chains below, sequenced in a study of response to subunit inactivated influenza vaccine. In TCRdb, the RT-PCR reads were re-called with MiXCR into one record per CDR3 protein. In the table there are hundreds of thousands of distinct CDR3 sequences, 14% of which are singletons. Source: PBMCs from blood, taken less than 15 days before vaccination. These receptors were collected from a man aged 45-65 years who received an inactivated influenza vaccine.

The rearrangement joins TRBV4-2 to TRBJ2-3; 10 bases map to TRBD2. Trimming cost V 0 bases and J 5 bases; bases outside gene matches: 17. CDR3 length: 20 residues. Germline V lookup: CDR1 LGHNA, CDR2 YNFKEQ. CDR3 protein: CASSQDSVASGSFGRDTQYF. CDR3 bases: TGTGCCAGCAGCCAAGATTCAGTGGCTAGCGGGAGCTTCGGTAGAGATACGCAGTATTTT.

This clonotype was recorded a few times. The chain recombines TRBV11-2 with TRBJ1-1; no clear D. V lost 3 bases, J lost 11 bases, and 16 bases lay in between. Germline V gene data show CDR1 as SGHAT and CDR2 as FQNNGV. This CDR3 is 13 amino acids long. The CDR3 coding sequence is TGTGCCAGCAGCTTGCCAACCTGGATGGAGGCTTTCTTT. Translation gives CASSLPTWMEAFF.

This chain joins TRBV6-1 and TRBJ2-2, with D perhaps TRBD1 or TRBD2 (5 bases each). Germline V gives CDR1 MNHNS, CDR2 SASEGT. V gave up 5 bases and J gave up 8 bases, with 18 bases separating them. The CDR3 extends over 15 amino acids. The CDR3 reads CASSPGQTRVGELFF. The CDR3, as DNA: TGTGCCAGCAGTCCCGGACAAACTAGAGTAGGGGAGCTGTTTTTT.

This clonotype was detected a few times. This chain uses TRBV5-1 with TRBJ2-1, with 9 bases lining up with TRBD1. The germline gives CDR1 SGHRS, CDR2 YFSETQ. The V segment lost 1 base and the J segment 6 bases; nucleotides outside the gene matches: 8. The CDR3 is 16 amino acids. CDR3 nucleotides: TGCGCCAGCAGCTTGACTGCGACAGGGGGTGTCAATGAGCAGTTCTTC. Its protein is CASSLTATGGVNEQFF.

This clonotype has a count of ten or more. This chain joins TRBV5-1 and TRBJ2-3; D gene unclear. The germline gives CDR1 SGHRS, CDR2 YFSETQ. The CDR3 covers 16 residues. V shed 0 bases and J shed 2 bases, with 13 bases lying between them. CDR3 region: CASSLDSFLYTDTQYF. The DNA for the CDR3 is TGCGCCAGCAGCTTGGACAGTTTCCTCTACACAGATACGCAGTATTTT. Drawing the rest from reference TRBV5-1 and TRBJ2-3, the complete variable domain is KAGVTQTPRYLIKTRGQQVTLSCSPISGHRSVSWYQQTPGQGLQFLFEYFSETQRNKGNFPGRFSGRQFSNSRSEMNVSTLELGDSALYLCASSLDSFLYTDTQYFGPGTRLTVL.

The rearrangement joins TRBV7-9 to TRBJ2-1, with D uncertain. Trimming removed 5 bases at V and 4 bases at J, with 12 bases between. This CDR3 is 14 amino acids long. The germline gives CDR1 SEHNR, CDR2 FQNEAQ (reference sequence). The CDR3 DNA reads as TGTGCCAGCAGCCCTAAGGATTGGTACAATGAGCAGTTCTTC. It encodes CASSPKDWYNEQFF.

The chain joins TRBV27 to TRBJ2-1; 11 bases fit TRBD2. The ends lost 6 bases at V and 6 bases at J; junction bases unmatched: 7. From germline, CDR1 is MNHEY and CDR2 SMNVEV (reference sequence). The CDR3 is 15 residues long. The CDR3 region has the DNA TGTGCCAGCAGGCTGTCACTAGCGGGAGCCAATGAGCAGTTCTTC. Its protein product is CASRLSLAGANEQFF.

The genes are TRBV20-1 and TRBJ2-1, with 7 positions matching TRBD1. V shed 3 bases, J shed 0 bases, and the junction held 11 bases outside the gene matches. The V gene's germline CDR1 is DFQATT and CDR2 SNEGSKA (reference sequence). CDR3 size: 17 residues. In DNA form, the CDR3 reads TGCAGTGCTAGTCGAACAAAGGGGGCCCACTCCTACAATGAGCAGTTCTTC. Its translation: CSASRTKGAHSYNEQFF.